What follows describes a single T cell receptor beta chain. CD8 cells regarded as naive lacked CD45RO, were positively chosen for CCR7, and omitted terminally differentiated effector memory CD45RA+ cells. Free of recent acute infections or vaccinations, the donors were healthy HIV-negative adults. Measured with immunoSEQ multiplex PCR; TCRdb has only the in-frame clones, and not every one. The sample comprises more than 2 million clones, about 95% of which are singletons, and about 1.1% rests with the top ten. Germline V gene sequence: CDR1 SEHNR, CDR2 FQNEAQ (reference sequence). V trimming: 8 bases; J trimming: 10 bases; junction bases outside the gene matches: 12. This CDR3 contains 14 residues. These data originate in a study of shared clonotypes between healthy human individuals. Study-level background: Three plates each covered CD4 naive and memory; CD8 naive two, CD8 memory one.

The receptor was isolated from a man aged 18-30 years in good health. The chain uses TRBV7-9 and TRBJ1-4; 8 bases are shared with TRBD1. The specimen sequenced was naive CD8+ T cells sorted from blood. The CDR3 region is CASGQGAQDGKLFF. For the CDR3, the DNA is TGTGCCAGCGGTCAGGGGGCGCAGGATGGAAAACTGTTTTTT.